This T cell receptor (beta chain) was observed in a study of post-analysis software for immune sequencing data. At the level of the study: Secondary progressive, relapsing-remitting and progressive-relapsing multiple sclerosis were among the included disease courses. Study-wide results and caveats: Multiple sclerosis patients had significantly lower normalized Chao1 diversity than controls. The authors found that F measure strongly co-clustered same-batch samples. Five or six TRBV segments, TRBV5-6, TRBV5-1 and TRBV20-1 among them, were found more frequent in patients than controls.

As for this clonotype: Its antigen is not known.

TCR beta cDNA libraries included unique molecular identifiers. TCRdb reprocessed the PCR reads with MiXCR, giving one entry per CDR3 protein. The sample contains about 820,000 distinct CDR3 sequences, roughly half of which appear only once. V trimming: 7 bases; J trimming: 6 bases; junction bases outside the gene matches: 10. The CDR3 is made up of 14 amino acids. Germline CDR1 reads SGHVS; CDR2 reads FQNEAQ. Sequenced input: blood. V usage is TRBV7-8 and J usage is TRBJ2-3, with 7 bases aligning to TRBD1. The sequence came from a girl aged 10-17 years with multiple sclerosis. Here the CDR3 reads CASNSGQAADTQYF. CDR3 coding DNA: TGTGCCAGCAACTCCGGACAGGCCGCGGATACGCAGTATTTT.